This TCR beta chain originates from a study of shared clonotypes between healthy human individuals. Study-level background: Per-donor plates numbered three CD4 naive, three CD4 memory, two CD8 naive and one CD8 memory.

This CDR3 has 13 residues. Per the germline V gene, CDR1 is SQVTM and CDR2 is ANQGSEA. The V and J ends lost 4 bases and 4 bases respectively, with 11 bases between them. A split of CD4+ cells into CD45RA+ naive and CD45RA-negative memory subsets was performed. Findings and limits, study-wide: The study generally estimated greater richness for naive than memory subsets. When compared with the clonotypes that were shared by all four sorted-subset donors, the non-shared clonotypes turned out to have lower generation probabilities.

With regard to this clone: Antigen: not known. This sample includes further DNA sequences coding for the same CDR3.

Repertoires were generated with immunoSEQ multiplex PCR, while TCRdb's copy carries only in-frame clones and drops some. The sample lists under 1,100,000 clones, more than 60% occurring once. The sequencing input was memory CD4+ T cells sorted from blood. Stated subset: CD45RA-negative fraction. The chain carries TRBV29-1 and TRBJ1-5, with TRBD1 as a possible D gene (6 bases). The TCR was taken from a man aged 18 to 29 in good health. This CDR3 reads CSVGTGSNQPQHF. The CDR3 coding sequence is TGCAGCGTTGGTACAGGGTCTAATCAGCCCCAGCATTTT.